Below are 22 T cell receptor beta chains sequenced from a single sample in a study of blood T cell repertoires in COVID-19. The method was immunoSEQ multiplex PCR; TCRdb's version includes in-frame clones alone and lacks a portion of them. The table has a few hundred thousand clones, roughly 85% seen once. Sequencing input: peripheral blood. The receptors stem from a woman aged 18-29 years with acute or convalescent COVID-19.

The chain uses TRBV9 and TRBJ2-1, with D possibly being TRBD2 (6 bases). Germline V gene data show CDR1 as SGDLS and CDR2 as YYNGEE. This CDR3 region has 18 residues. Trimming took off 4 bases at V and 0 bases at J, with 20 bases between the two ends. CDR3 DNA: TGTGCCAGCAGCCACTCCACGGGGGTAAGGAGCTCCTACAATGAGCAGTTCTTC. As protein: CASSHSTGVRSSYNEQFF.

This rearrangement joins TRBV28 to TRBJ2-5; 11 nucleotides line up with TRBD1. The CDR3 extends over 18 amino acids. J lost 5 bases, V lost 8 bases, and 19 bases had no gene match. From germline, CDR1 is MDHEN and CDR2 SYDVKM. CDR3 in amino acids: CASANRDRGLRIRETQYF. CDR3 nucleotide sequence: TGTGCCAGCGCTAACCGGGACAGGGGGTTGAGAATTAGGGAGACCCAGTACTTC.

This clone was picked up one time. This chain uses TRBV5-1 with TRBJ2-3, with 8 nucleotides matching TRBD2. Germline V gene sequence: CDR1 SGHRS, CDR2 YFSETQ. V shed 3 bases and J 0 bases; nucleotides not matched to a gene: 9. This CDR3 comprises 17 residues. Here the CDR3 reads CASSSGHSGDSTDTQYF. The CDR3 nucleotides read TGCGCCAGCAGCTCCGGACATAGCGGGGATAGCACAGATACGCAGTATTTT.

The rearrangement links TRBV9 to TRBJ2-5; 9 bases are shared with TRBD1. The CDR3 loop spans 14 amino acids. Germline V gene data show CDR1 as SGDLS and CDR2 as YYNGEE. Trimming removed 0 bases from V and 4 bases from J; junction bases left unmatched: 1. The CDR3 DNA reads TGTGCCAGCAGCGTAGTGGACAGGGGAGAGACCCAGTACTTC. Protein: CASSVVDRGETQYF.

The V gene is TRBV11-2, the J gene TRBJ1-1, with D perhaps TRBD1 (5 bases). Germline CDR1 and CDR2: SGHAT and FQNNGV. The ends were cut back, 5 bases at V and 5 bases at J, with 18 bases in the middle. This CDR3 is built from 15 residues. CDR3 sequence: CASSPFKGVGTEAFF. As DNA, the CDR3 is TGTGCCAGCAGCCCTTTCAAAGGGGTTGGAACTGAAGCTTTCTTT. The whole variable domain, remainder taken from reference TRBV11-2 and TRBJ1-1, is EAGVAQSPRYKIIEKRQSVAFWCNPISGHATLYWYQQILGQGPKLLIQFQNNGVVDDSQLPKDRFSAERLKGVDSTLKIQPAKLEDSAVYLCASSPFKGVGTEAFFGQGTRLTVV.

CDR3 amino acids: CASSPGVNYGYTF. In DNA, the CDR3 is TGTGCCAGCAGCCCAGGGGTTAACTATGGCTACACCTTC. This sequence joins TRBV6-1 and TRBJ1-2, with D possibly being TRBD1 (6 bases). This CDR3 is 13 amino acids long. Germline V gene data show CDR1 as MNHNS and CDR2 as SASEGT. The ends were cut back, 6 bases at V and 1 base at J, with 9 bases in the middle.

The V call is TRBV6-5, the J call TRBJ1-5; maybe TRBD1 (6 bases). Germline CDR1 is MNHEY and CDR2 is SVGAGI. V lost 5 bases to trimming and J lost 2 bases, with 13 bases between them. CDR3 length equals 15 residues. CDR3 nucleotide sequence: TGTGCCAGCAGTCCCTTTTCAGGGGGCAATCAGCCCCAGCATTTT. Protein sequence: CASSPFSGGNQPQHF.

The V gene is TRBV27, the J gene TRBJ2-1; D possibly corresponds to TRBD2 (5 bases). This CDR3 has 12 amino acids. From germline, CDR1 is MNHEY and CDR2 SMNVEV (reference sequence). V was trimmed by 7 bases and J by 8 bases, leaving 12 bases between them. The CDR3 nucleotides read TGTGCCAGCACCAACGGGGTGGATGAGCAGTTCTTC. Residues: CASTNGVDEQFF.

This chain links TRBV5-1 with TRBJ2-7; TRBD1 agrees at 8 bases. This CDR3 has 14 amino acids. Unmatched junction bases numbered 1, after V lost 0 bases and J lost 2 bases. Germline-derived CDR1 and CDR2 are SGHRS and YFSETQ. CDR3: CASSLEQGAYEQYF. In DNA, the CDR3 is TGCGCCAGCAGCTTGGAACAGGGGGCCTACGAGCAGTACTTC.

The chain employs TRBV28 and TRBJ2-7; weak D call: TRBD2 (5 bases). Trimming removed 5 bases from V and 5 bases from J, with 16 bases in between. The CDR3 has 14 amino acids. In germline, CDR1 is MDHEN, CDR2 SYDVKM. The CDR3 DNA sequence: TGTGCCAGCAGTCCAGGAGGATATGGGAACGAGCAGTACTTC. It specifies CASSPGGYGNEQYF. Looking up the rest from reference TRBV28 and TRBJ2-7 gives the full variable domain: DVKVTQSSRYLVKRTGEKVFLECVQDMDHENMFWYRQDPGLGLRLIYFSYDVKMKEKGDIPEGYSVSREKKERFSLILESASTNQTSMYLCASSPGGYGNEQYFGPGTRLTVT.

CDR3 amino acids: CASSSSGLRTDTQYF. The CDR3 DNA reads as TGTGCCAGCAGTTCATCGGGACTCCGCACAGATACGCAGTATTTT. This chain uses TRBV7-8 with TRBJ2-3, with a weak D call TRBD2 (6 bases). V lost 6 bases, J lost 1 base, and 14 bases lay in between. Germline lookup yields CDR1 SGHVS and CDR2 FQNEAQ. The CDR3 has 15 residues. The complete variable domain, with remaining parts taken from reference TRBV7-8 and TRBJ2-3, reads GAGVSQSPRYKVAKRGQDVALRCDPISGHVSLFWYQQALGQGPEFLTYFQNEAQLDKSGLPSDRFFAERPEGSVSTLKIQRTQQEDSAVYLCASSSSGLRTDTQYFGPGTRLTVL.

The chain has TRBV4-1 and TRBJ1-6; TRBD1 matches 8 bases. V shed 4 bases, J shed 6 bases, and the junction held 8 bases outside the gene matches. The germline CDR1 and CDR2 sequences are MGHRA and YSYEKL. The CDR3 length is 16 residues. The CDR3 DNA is TGCGCCAGCAGCCTCGGACAGGGAATGTCTAATTCACCCCTCCACTTT. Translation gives CASSLGQGMSNSPLHF.

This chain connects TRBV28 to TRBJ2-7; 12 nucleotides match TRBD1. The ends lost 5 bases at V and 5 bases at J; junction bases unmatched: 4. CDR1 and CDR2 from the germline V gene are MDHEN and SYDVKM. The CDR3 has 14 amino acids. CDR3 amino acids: CASSMGQGANEQYF. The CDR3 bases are TGTGCCAGCAGTATGGGACAGGGGGCGAACGAGCAGTACTTC.

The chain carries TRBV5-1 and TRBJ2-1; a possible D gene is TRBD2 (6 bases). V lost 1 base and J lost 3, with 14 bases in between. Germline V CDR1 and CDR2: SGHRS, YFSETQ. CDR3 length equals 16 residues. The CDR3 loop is CASSLIFGGDYNEQFF. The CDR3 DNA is TGCGCCAGCAGCTTGATTTTCGGCGGGGACTACAATGAGCAGTTCTTC.

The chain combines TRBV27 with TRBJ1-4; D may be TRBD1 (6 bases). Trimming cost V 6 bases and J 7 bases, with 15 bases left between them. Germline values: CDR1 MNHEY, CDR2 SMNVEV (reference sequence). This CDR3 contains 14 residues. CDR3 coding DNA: TGTGCCAGCAGGCGGGGGGGCGTCGGTGAAAAACTGTTTTTT. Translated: CASRRGGVGEKLFF.

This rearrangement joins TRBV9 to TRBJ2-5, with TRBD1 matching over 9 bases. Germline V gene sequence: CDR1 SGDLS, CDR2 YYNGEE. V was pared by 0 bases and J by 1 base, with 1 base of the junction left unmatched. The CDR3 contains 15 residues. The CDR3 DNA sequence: TGTGCCAGCAGCGTAGGACAGGGGGTCCAAGAGACCCAGTACTTC. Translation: CASSVGQGVQETQYF.

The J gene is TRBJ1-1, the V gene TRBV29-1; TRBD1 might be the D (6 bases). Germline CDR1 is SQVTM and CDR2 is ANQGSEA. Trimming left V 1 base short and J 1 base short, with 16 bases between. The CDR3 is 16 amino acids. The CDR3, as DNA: TGCAGCGTTGAAGGTGGACAGCCCCATCGGAACACTGAAGCTTTCTTT. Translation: CSVEGGQPHRNTEAFF.

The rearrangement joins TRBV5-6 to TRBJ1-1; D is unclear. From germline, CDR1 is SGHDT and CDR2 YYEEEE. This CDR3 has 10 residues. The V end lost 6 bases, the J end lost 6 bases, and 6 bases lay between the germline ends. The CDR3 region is CASIYAEAFF. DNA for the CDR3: TGTGCCAGCATCTATGCTGAAGCTTTCTTT.

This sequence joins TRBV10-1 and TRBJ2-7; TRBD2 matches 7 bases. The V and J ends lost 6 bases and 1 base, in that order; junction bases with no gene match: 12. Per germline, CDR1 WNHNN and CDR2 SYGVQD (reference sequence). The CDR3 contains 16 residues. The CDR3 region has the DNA TGCGCCAGCAGCGAGGGCTTTTCGGGGGGTTCCTACGAGCAGTACTTC. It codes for CASSEGFSGGSYEQYF.

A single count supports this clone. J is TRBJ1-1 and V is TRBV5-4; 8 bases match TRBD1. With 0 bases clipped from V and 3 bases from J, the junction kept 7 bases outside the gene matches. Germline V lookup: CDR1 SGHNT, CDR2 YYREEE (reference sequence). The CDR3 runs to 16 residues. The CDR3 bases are TGTGCCAGCAGCTTGGACGGAGGGACAGGACACACTGAAGCTTTCTTT. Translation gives CASSLDGGTGHTEAFF. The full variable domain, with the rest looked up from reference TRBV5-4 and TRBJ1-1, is ETGVTQSPTHLIKTRGQQVTLRCSSQSGHNTVSWYQQALGQGPQFIFQYYREEENGRGNFPPRFSGLQFPNYSSELNVNALELDDSALYLCASSLDGGTGHTEAFFGQGTRLTVV.

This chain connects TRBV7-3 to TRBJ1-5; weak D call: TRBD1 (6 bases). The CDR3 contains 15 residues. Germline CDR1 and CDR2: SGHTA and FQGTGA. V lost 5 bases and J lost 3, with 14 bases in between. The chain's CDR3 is CASSPTDRPNQPQHF. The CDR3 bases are TGTGCCAGCAGCCCAACTGACAGGCCCAATCAGCCCCAGCATTTT.

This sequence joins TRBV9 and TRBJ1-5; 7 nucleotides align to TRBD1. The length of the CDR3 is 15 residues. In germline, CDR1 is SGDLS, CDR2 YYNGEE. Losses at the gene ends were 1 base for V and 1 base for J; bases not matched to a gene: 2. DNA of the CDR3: TGTGCCAGCAGCGTACAGGGGGAAAGCAATCAGCCCCAGCATTTT. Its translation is CASSVQGESNQPQHF. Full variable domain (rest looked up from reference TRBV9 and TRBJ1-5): DSGVTQTPKHLITATGQRVTLRCSPRSGDLSVYWYQQSLDQGLQFLIQYYNGEERAKGNILERFSAQQFPDLHSELNLSSLELGDSALYFCASSVQGESNQPQHFGDGTRLSIL.